Described below is a single TCR beta chain sequence and its context. The CDR3 extends over 15 amino acids. CDR1 and CDR2 (germline): SGHKS, YYEKEE (reference sequence). V was clipped by 4 bases and J by 4 bases, with 17 bases between them. This record comes from a study of T cell changes during pregnancy in multiple sclerosis. Sequencing used immunoSEQ multiplex PCR; TCRdb keeps in-frame clones, though not all of them. The sample consists of 100,000 or so clones, 94% of them appearing once. The sample in question was peripheral blood, obtained after pregnancy. This sequence joins TRBV5-5 and TRBJ1-1; D uncertain. The clonotype originates from a female donor in good health, enrolled as a control in a pregnancy study. CDR3 bases: TGTGCCAGCAGCCAGGTGCGGGGAGCGGGCACTGAAGCTTTCTTT. It encodes CASSQVRGAGTEAFF.